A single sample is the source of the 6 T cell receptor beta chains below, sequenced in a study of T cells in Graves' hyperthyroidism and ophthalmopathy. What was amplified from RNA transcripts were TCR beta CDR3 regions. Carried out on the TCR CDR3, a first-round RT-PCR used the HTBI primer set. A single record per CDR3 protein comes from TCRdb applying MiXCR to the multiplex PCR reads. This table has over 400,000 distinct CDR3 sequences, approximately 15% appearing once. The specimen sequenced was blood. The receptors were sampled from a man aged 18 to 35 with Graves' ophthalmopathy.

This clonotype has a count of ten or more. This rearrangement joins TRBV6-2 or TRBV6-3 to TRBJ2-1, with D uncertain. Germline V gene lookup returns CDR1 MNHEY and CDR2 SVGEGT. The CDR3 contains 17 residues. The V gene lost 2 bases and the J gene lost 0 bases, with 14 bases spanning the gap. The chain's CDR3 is CASSYDVRRSSYNEQFF. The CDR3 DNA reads TGTGCCAGCAGTTACGATGTACGCCGAAGCTCCTACAATGAGCAGTTCTTC.

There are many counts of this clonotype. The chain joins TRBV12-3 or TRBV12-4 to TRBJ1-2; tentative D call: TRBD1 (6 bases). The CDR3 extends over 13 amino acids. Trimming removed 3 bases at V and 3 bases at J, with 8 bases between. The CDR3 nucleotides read TGTGCCAGCAGTTTGGGGGGCCACTATGGCTACACCTTC. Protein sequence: CASSLGGHYGYTF.

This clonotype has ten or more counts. The CDR3 loop is CATGSLGEKLFF. CDR3 in DNA: TGTGCCACCGGGTCCCTGGGAGAAAAACTGTTTTTT. This chain links TRBV3-1 with TRBJ1-4; D ambiguous. The CDR3 has 12 amino acids. V lost 10 bases to trimming and J lost 8 bases, with 14 bases between them. Per the germline V gene, CDR1 is LGHDT and CDR2 is YNNKEL (reference sequence).

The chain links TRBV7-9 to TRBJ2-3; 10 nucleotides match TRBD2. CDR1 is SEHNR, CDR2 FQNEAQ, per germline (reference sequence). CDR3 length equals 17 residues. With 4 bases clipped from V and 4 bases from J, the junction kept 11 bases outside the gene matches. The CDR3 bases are TGTGCCAGCAGCTACCCAGCGGAAGGACTAGCGGCAGATACGCAGTATTTT. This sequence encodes CASSYPAEGLAADTQYF.

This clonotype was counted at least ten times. The CDR3 loop reads CASSSRDRATEAFF. In nucleotides, the CDR3 is TGCGCCAGCAGCTCCAGGGACAGGGCCACTGAAGCTTTCTTT. V gene TRBV5-1 combines with J gene TRBJ1-1, with 9 bases fitting TRBD1. Per the germline V gene, CDR1 is SGHRS and CDR2 is YFSETQ. The CDR3 is 14 amino acids. J lost 4 bases, V lost 3 bases, and 4 bases had no gene match.

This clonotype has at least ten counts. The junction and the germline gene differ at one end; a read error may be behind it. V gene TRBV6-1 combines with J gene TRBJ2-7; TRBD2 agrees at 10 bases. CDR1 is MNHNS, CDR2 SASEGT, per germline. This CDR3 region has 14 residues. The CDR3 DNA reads TGTGCCAGCAGTCAAGCGGGAGGGTCCTACGAGCAGTACTTC. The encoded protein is CASSQAGGSYEQYF.